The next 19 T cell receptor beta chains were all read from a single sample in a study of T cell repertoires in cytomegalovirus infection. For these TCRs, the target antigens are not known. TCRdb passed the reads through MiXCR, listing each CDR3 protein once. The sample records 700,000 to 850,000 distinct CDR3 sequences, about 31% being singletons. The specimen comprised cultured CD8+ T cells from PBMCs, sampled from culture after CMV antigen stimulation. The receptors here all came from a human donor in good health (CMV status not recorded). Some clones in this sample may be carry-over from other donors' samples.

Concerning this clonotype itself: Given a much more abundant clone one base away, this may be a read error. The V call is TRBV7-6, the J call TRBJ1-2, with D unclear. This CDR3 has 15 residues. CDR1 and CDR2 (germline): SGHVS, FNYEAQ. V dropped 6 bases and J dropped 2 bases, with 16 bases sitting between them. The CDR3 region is CASRGSDKNNYGYTF. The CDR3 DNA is TGTGCCAGCAGGGGCAGTGACAAAAACAACTATGGCTACACCTTC.

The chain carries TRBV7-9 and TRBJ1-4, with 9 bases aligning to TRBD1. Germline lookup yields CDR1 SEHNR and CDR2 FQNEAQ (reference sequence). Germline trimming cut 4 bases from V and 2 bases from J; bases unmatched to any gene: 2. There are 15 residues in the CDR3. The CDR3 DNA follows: TGTGCCAGCAGCTCGGGGACAGGGACTAATGAAAAACTGTTTTTT. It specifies CASSSGTGTNEKLFF. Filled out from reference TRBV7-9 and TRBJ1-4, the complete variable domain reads DTGVSQNPRHKITKRGQNVTFRCDPISEHNRLYWYRQTLGQGPEFLTYFQNEAQLEKSRLLSDRFSAERPKGSFSTLEIQRTEQGDSAMYLCASSSGTGTNEKLFFGSGTQLSVL.

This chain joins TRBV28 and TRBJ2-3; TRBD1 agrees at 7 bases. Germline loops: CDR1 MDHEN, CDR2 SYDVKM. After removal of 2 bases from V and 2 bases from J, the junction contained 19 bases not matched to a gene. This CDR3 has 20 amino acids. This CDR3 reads CASSLSFGTAAGENTDTQYF. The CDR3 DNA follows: TGTGCCAGCAGTTTAAGTTTCGGGACAGCCGCCGGGGAGAACACAGATACGCAGTATTTT.

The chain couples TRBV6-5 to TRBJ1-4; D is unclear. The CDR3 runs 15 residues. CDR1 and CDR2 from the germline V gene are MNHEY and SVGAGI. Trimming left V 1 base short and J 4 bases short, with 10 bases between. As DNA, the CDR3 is TGTGCCAGCAGTTACTTCAAGGCAATTAATGAAAAACTGTTTTTT. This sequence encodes CASSYFKAINEKLFF.

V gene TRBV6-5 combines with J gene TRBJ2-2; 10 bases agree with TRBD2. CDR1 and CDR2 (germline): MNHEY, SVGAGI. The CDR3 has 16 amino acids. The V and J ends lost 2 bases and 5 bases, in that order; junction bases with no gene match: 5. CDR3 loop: CASSYQAGGLTGELFF. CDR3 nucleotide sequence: TGTGCCAGCAGTTACCAAGCGGGGGGGCTAACCGGGGAGCTGTTTTTT.

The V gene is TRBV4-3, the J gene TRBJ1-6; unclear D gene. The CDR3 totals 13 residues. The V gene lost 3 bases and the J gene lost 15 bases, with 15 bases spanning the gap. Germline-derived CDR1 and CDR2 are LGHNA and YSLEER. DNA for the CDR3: TGCGCCAGCAGCCAGACGGATTGGTCAGGCCTCCACTTT. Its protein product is CASSQTDWSGLHF.

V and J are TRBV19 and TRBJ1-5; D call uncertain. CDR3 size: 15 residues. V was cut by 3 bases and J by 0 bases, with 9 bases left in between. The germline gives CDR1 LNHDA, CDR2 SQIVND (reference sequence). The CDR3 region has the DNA TGTGCCAGTAGTATGTCGGAGTATAGCAATCAGCCCCAGCATTTT. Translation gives CASSMSEYSNQPQHF.

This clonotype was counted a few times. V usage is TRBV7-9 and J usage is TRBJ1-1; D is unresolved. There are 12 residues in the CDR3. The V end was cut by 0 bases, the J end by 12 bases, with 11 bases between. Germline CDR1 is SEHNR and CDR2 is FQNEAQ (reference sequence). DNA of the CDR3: TGTGCCAGCAGCTTAGCGCTGACGAATTCTTTCTTT. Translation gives CASSLALTNSFF.

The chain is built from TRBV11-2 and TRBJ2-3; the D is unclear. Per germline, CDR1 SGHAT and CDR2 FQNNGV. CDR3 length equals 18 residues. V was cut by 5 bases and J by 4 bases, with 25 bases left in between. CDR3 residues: CASSIPPTDPLEADTQYF. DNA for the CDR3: TGTGCCAGCAGCATCCCCCCGACGGACCCCCTCGAGGCAGATACGCAGTATTTT.

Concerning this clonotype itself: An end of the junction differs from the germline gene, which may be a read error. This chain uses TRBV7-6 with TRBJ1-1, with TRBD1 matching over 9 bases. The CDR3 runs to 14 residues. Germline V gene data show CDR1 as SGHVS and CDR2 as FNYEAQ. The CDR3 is CVSSQDRGGTEAFF. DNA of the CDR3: TGTGTCAGCAGCCAGGACAGGGGCGGCACTGAAGCTTTCTTT.

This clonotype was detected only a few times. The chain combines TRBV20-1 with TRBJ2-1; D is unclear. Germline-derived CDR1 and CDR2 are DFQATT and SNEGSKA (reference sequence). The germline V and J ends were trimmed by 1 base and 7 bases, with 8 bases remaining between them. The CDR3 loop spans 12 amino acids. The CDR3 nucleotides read TGCAGTGCTAGAGGCCTTGGGAATGAGCAGTTCTTC. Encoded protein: CSARGLGNEQFF.

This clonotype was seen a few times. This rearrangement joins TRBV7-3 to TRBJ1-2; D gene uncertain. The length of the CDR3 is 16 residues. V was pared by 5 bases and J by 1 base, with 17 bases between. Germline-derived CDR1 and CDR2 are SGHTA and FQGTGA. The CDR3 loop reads CASSLHRQGNNYGYTF. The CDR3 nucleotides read TGTGCCAGCAGCCTACACCGACAAGGAAATAACTATGGCTACACCTTC.

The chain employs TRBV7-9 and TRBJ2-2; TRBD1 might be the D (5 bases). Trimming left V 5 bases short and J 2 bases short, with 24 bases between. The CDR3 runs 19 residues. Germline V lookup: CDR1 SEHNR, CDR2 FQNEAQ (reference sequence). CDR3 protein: CASSPGEKAARANTGELFF. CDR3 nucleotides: TGTGCCAGCAGCCCCGGTGAGAAGGCCGCCAGGGCAAACACCGGGGAGCTGTTTTTT.

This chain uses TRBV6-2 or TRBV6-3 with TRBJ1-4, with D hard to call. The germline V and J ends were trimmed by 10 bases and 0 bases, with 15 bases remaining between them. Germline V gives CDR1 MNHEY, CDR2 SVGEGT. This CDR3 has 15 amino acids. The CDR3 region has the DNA TGTGCCACCGCGCCGGGGTCCGCAACTAATGAAAAACTGTTTTTT. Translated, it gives CATAPGSATNEKLFF.

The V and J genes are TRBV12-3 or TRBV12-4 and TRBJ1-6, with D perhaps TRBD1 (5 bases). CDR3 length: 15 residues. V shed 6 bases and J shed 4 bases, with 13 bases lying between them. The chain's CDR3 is CASRKQGDYNSPLHF. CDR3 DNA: TGTGCCAGCAGAAAGCAGGGAGATTATAATTCACCCCTCCACTTT.

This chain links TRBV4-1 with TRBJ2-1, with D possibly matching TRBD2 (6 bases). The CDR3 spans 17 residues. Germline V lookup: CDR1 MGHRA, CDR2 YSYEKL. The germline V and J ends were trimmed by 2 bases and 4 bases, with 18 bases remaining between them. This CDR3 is CASSQYPPGGTYNEQFF. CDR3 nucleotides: TGCGCCAGCAGCCAATATCCCCCCGGGGGAACTTACAATGAGCAGTTCTTC.

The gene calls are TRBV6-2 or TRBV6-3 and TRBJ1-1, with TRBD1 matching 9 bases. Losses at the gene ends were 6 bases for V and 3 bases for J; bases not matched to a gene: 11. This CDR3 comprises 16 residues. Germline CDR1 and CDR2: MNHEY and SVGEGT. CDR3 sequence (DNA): TGTGCCAGCAGGAGAAGGACAGGGGCCGGCTACACTGAAGCTTTCTTT. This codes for CASRRRTGAGYTEAFF.

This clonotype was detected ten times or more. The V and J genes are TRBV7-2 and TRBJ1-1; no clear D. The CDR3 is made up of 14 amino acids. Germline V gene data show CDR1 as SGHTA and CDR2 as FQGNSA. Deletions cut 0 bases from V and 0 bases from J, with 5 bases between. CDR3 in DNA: TGTGCCAGCAGCTTAGCGGCGGTGAACACTGAAGCTTTCTTT. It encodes CASSLAAVNTEAFF.

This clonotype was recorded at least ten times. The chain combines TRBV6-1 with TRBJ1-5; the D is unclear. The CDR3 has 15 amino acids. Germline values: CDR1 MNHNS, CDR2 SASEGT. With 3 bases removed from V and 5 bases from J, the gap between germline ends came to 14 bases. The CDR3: CASSEAPSGDQPQHF. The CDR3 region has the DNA TGTGCCAGCAGTGAGGCCCCCTCTGGCGATCAGCCCCAGCATTTT.